Below, 23 T cell receptor beta chains from the same sample are listed, as sequenced in a study of blood T cell repertoires in COVID-19. Data came from immunoSEQ multiplex PCR; TCRdb stores just in-frame clones and leaves some out. The table records under 300,000 clones, 70% to 90% of them present only once. Input material: peripheral blood. These receptors all come from a woman between 35 and 50 years old who had recovered from COVID-19.

The chain combines TRBV6-1 with TRBJ2-7; 8 nucleotides match TRBD1. The CDR3 loop spans 13 amino acids. With 3 bases clipped from V and 4 bases from J, the junction kept 2 bases outside the gene matches. CDR1 is MNHNS, CDR2 SASEGT, per germline. The CDR3 region is CASSDGDRYEQYF. In DNA form, the CDR3 reads TGTGCCAGCAGTGATGGGGACAGGTACGAGCAGTACTTC.

The V call is TRBV4-2, the J call TRBJ2-7; the D gene is possibly TRBD1 (5 bases). Deletions cut 0 bases from V and 1 base from J, with 10 bases between. Germline CDR1 reads LGHNA; CDR2 reads YNFKEQ. CDR3 length: 15 amino acids. The CDR3 region is CASSQESPGSYEQYF. The CDR3 coding sequence is TGTGCCAGCAGCCAAGAGTCTCCAGGGTCCTACGAGCAGTACTTC.

The gene calls are TRBV5-4 and TRBJ1-2; 7 bases map to TRBD1. CDR1 is SGHNT, CDR2 YYREEE, per germline (reference sequence). This CDR3 has 15 amino acids. With V trimmed by 4 bases and J by 7 bases, 13 bases remained unmatched. The CDR3 loop reads CASSLAEGGPLGYTF. CDR3 nucleotides: TGTGCCAGCAGCCTCGCAGAAGGGGGCCCTCTTGGCTACACCTTC.

The sample holds a few counts of this clone. The genes are TRBV6-2 or TRBV6-3 and TRBJ2-7; TRBD2 is a possible D gene (6 bases). Trimming pared 6 bases from V and 3 bases from J, leaving 12 bases between. This CDR3 is 13 amino acids long. CDR1 is MNHEY and CDR2 is SVGEGT in the germline V gene. CDR3 amino acids: CASSPGESYEQYF. DNA for the CDR3: TGTGCCAGCAGCCCGGGAGAGAGCTACGAGCAGTACTTC.

This clone was recorded a few times. Written as DNA, the CDR3 is TGTGCCAGCAGTTACCTCGGACAGAATCAGCCCCAGCATTTT. It codes for CASSYLGQNQPQHF. The chain employs TRBV6-2 or TRBV6-3 and TRBJ1-5; maybe TRBD1 (6 bases). This CDR3 comprises 14 residues. Germline CDR1 and CDR2: MNHEY and SVGEGT. Trimming stripped 2 bases from V and 4 bases from J, with 9 bases between.

The chain links TRBV18 to TRBJ2-1; TRBD1 matches at 7 bases. Looked up from germline, CDR1 is KGHSH and CDR2 is LQKENI. The CDR3 is 14 residues long. The junction had 6 bases not matched to a gene; V was cut back by 5 bases and J by 5 bases. CDR3 amino acids: CASSSTGTHNEQFF. DNA for the CDR3: TGTGCCAGCTCATCGACAGGGACCCACAATGAGCAGTTCTTC.

The chain has TRBV18 and TRBJ2-1; TRBD2 agrees at 10 bases. Trimming took 2 bases from V and 7 from J; bases not matched to a gene: 8. The germline gives CDR1 KGHSH, CDR2 LQKENI. The CDR3 is 16 residues long. CDR3 sequence (DNA): TGTGCCAGCTCACCAAGTCTAGCGGGAGCGGAGAATGAGCAGTTCTTC. Protein product: CASSPSLAGAENEQFF.

This clone was counted only a few times. The chain uses TRBV7-2 and TRBJ1-2; 7 bases are shared with TRBD1. CDR1 is SGHTA, CDR2 FQGNSA, per germline. The CDR3 extends over 16 amino acids. Trimming took 0 bases from V and 4 from J; bases not matched to a gene: 8. CDR3 residues: CASSLASTGTLYGYTF. In DNA form, the CDR3 reads TGTGCCAGCAGCTTAGCTTCGACAGGGACCCTCTATGGCTACACCTTC.

The V gene is TRBV5-1, the J gene TRBJ2-7; 7 bases map to TRBD1. The CDR3 sequence is 13 residues long. J was trimmed by 1 base and V by 6 bases; bases with no gene match: 4. The germline V gene has CDR1 SGHRS and CDR2 YFSETQ. In DNA, the CDR3 is TGCGCCAGCAAGGGGACAGATTCCTACGAGCAGTACTTC. Its translation: CASKGTDSYEQYF.

J is TRBJ2-3 and V is TRBV7-8; D gene uncertain. The CDR3 extends over 12 amino acids. Per germline, CDR1 SGHVS and CDR2 FQNEAQ. The V and J ends lost 5 bases and 4 bases respectively, with 7 bases between them. CDR3 amino acids: CASSPKSDTQYF. The CDR3 DNA reads TGTGCCAGCAGCCCTAAGTCAGATACGCAGTATTTT.

This chain links TRBV2 with TRBJ2-7, with TRBD1 matching 8 bases. The CDR3 totals 14 residues. Germline CDR1 SNHLY, CDR2 FYNNEI. V lost 2 bases and J lost 5; bases outside the gene matches: 5. CDR3 in amino acids: CASSEPGQGHEQYF. CDR3 DNA: TGTGCCAGCAGTGAACCCGGACAGGGTCACGAGCAGTACTTC. Full variable domain (outside the CDR3, taken from reference TRBV2 and TRBJ2-7): EPEVTQTPSHQVTQMGQEVILRCVPISNHLYFYWYRQILGQKVEFLVSFYNNEISEKSEIFDDQFSVERPDGSNFTLKIRSTKLEDSAMYFCASSEPGQGHEQYFGPGTRLTVT.

This clone was observed a few times. V and J are TRBV7-9 and TRBJ2-2, with D unresolved. Germline V gene sequence: CDR1 SEHNR, CDR2 FQNEAQ (reference sequence). The ends were cut back, 5 bases at V and 0 bases at J, with 7 bases in the middle. The CDR3 sequence is 14 residues long. CDR3 coding DNA: TGTGCCAGCAGCCCCCAGGCGAACACCGGGGAGCTGTTTTTT. Translating gives CASSPQANTGELFF.

This clone was detected once. CDR3 DNA sequence: TGTGCCAGCAGCTCAACACGACTAGCGGGAGACCTATACGAGCAGTACTTC. Translated: CASSSTRLAGDLYEQYF. The V call is TRBV7-8, the J call TRBJ2-7; 12 bases match TRBD2. The CDR3 is 17 amino acids. Germline-derived CDR1 and CDR2 are SGHVS and FQNEAQ. Losses at the gene ends were 4 bases for V and 4 bases for J; bases not matched to a gene: 11.

This rearrangement joins TRBV28 to TRBJ2-7; D may be TRBD1 (6 bases). V dropped 5 bases and J dropped 5 bases, with 16 bases sitting between them. Per the germline V gene, CDR1 is MDHEN and CDR2 is SYDVKM. The CDR3 runs to 14 residues. CDR3: CASSVPTGPHEQYF. CDR3 DNA: TGTGCCAGCAGTGTACCCACAGGGCCCCACGAGCAGTACTTC.

J is TRBJ1-2 and V is TRBV7-9, with a weak D call TRBD1 (5 bases). The CDR3 is made up of 13 amino acids. CDR1 and CDR2 from the germline V gene are SEHNR and FQNEAQ (reference sequence). Trimming shortened V by 5 bases and J by 7 bases, and 14 bases separated the two germline ends. The CDR3, as DNA: TGTGCCAGCAGCCCCCAGGGCTACACTGGCTACACCTTC. Protein: CASSPQGYTGYTF.

The chain uses TRBV7-3 and TRBJ2-3; 12 nucleotides line up with TRBD2. The CDR3 contains 16 residues. Trimming at V came to 5 bases and at J to 3 bases, leaving 6 bases not matched to a gene. Germline V gene sequence: CDR1 SGHTA, CDR2 FQGTGA. The CDR3 region has the DNA TGTGCCAGCAGCCCCCTAGCGGGGGGGCTGACAGATACGCAGTATTTT. The encoded protein is CASSPLAGGLTDTQYF.

V is TRBV7-9 and J is TRBJ1-4, with TRBD1 matching over 11 bases. The CDR3 consists of 16 residues. After removal of 1 base from V and 2 bases from J, the junction contained 0 bases not matched to a gene. Germline CDR1 SEHNR, CDR2 FQNEAQ (reference sequence). The CDR3 region is CASSLGDRGTNEKLFF. CDR3 bases: TGTGCCAGCAGCTTAGGGGACAGGGGGACTAATGAAAAACTGTTTTTT.

The chain carries TRBV23-1 and TRBJ2-6; 8 bases agree with TRBD1. TRBV23-1 qualifies as an ORF whose function is uncertain. The trim removed 3 bases at V and 4 bases at J, leaving 11 bases unmatched. This CDR3 is 18 amino acids long. In DNA, the CDR3 is TGCGCCAGCAGTCAGTTGGGCAGGGGGCTCGGAGGGGCCAACGTCCTGACTTTC. This translates into CASSQLGRGLGGANVLTF.

J is TRBJ2-2 and V is TRBV15; 9 bases agree with TRBD1. Germline V gene sequence: CDR1 LNHNV, CDR2 YYDKDF (reference sequence). V shed 1 base, J shed 4 bases, and the junction held 4 bases outside the gene matches. The CDR3 extends over 16 amino acids. DNA of the CDR3: TGTGCCACCAGCAGAGGAGGGACAGGGACCACCGGGGAGCTGTTTTTT. Its translation: CATSRGGTGTTGELFF. The entire variable domain, with the rest obtained from reference TRBV15 and TRBJ2-2, is as follows: DAMVIQNPRYQVTQFGKPVTLSCSQTLNHNVMYWYQQKSSQAPKLLFHYYDKDFNNEADTPDNFQSRRPNTSFCFLDIRSPGLGDTAMYLCATSRGGTGTTGELFFGEGSRLTVL.

The CDR3: CASSQESNRNYGYTF. CDR3 coding DNA: TGCGCCAGCAGCCAAGAATCCAATAGAAACTATGGCTACACCTTC. The chain has TRBV4-3 and TRBJ1-2; D unresolved. Germline values: CDR1 LGHNA, CDR2 YSLEER. V lost 0 bases and J lost 2, with 10 bases in between. CDR3 length: 15 residues.

The chain employs TRBV7-9 and TRBJ1-4; the D gene is possibly TRBD1 (6 bases). Germline-derived CDR1 and CDR2 are SEHNR and FQNEAQ (reference sequence). Between the trimmed V and J ends, which lost 4 bases and 8 bases, there was a span of 17 bases. This CDR3 is built from 15 residues. The CDR3 spells CASSSYRAGEEKLFF. CDR3 DNA sequence: TGTGCCAGCAGCTCGTACAGGGCTGGAGAAGAAAAACTGTTTTTT. Complete variable domain (other parts from reference TRBV7-9 and TRBJ1-4): DTGVSQNPRHKITKRGQNVTFRCDPISEHNRLYWYRQTLGQGPEFLTYFQNEAQLEKSRLLSDRFSAERPKGSFSTLEIQRTEQGDSAMYLCASSSYRAGEEKLFFGSGTQLSVL.

The V gene is TRBV7-2, the J gene TRBJ1-6; 9 bases line up with TRBD1. The germline CDR1 and CDR2 sequences are SGHTA and FQGNSA. After removal of 3 bases from V and 9 bases from J, the junction contained 6 bases not matched to a gene. CDR3 size: 15 residues. CDR3 residues: CASSFWGQGPSPLHF. The CDR3 nucleotides read TGTGCCAGCAGCTTCTGGGGACAGGGACCTTCACCCCTCCACTTT.

The chain couples TRBV7-9 to TRBJ1-2; D remains unclear. Deletions cut 2 bases from V and 3 bases from J, with 7 bases between. CDR3 length equals 13 residues. Per the germline V gene, CDR1 is SEHNR and CDR2 is FQNEAQ (reference sequence). CDR3 in DNA: TGTGCCAGCAGCTTACACGAGTACTATGGCTACACCTTC. This codes for CASSLHEYYGYTF. The variable domain in full, with the rest retrieved from reference TRBV7-9 and TRBJ1-2, is DTGVSQNPRHKITKRGQNVTFRCDPISEHNRLYWYRQTLGQGPEFLTYFQNEAQLEKSRLLSDRFSAERPKGSFSTLEIQRTEQGDSAMYLCASSLHEYYGYTFGSGTRLTVV.